Listed here are 24 T cell receptor beta chains from one sample, sequenced in a study of PD-1 blockade in classical Hodgkin lymphoma. Only in-frame clones appear in the TCRdb table, and some are missing; sequencing was by immunoSEQ multiplex PCR. The sample has fewer than 15,000 clones, 91% seen once; the top ten hold roughly a tenth. Relapse after autologous stem cell transplantation occurred in every patient, and brentuximab vedotin exposure varied. The specimen was peripheral blood mononuclear cells (PBMCs), collected at baseline. The receptor set was obtained from a human donor with classical Hodgkin lymphoma.

This chain links TRBV9 with TRBJ1-3; the D is unclear. Germline loops: CDR1 SGDLS, CDR2 YYNGEE. The V gene lost 3 bases and the J gene lost 7 bases, with 8 bases spanning the gap. The length of the CDR3 is 12 residues. CDR3 nucleotide sequence: TGTGCCAGCAGCGGAGAGGTTAACACCATATATTTT. Translation gives CASSGEVNTIYF.

This clone has just a few counts. The rearrangement uses TRBV7-9 and TRBJ1-6; D gene uncertain. Germline CDR1 and CDR2: SEHNR and FQNEAQ (reference sequence). This CDR3 contains 14 residues. V was shortened by 5 bases and J by 8 bases, with 13 bases between the two germline ends. This CDR3 reads CASSPFRFDSPLHF. The CDR3 DNA sequence: TGTGCCAGCAGCCCCTTCAGATTTGATTCACCCCTCCACTTT.

The V gene is TRBV19, the J gene TRBJ2-2; TRBD2 aligns across 7 bases. With V trimmed by 5 bases and J by 0 bases, 0 bases remained unmatched. CDR1 and CDR2 (germline): LNHDA, SQIVND (reference sequence). The CDR3 has 14 residues. The CDR3 region is CASSGGANTGELFF. CDR3 nucleotide sequence: TGTGCCAGTAGTGGGGGGGCGAACACCGGGGAGCTGTTTTTT.

As concerns this clone: The limits of the CDR3 on the DNA are not certain, so only TCRdb's listed CDR3 is given. The rearrangement joins TRBV10-3 to TRBJ1-2. From its first to its last residue, the CDR3 has 14 amino acids. The germline V gene encodes CDR1 ENHRY and CDR2 SYGVKD. CDR3 region: CAISTSDRPYGYTF.

V is TRBV11-3 and J is TRBJ2-5, with a tentative D call TRBD2 (7 bases). Trimming left V 1 base short and J 8 bases short, with 8 bases between. Germline CDR1 reads SGHNT; CDR2 reads YENEEA. This CDR3 is built from 12 residues. CDR3 amino acids: CASSLAGGTQYF. For the CDR3, the DNA is TGTGCCAGCAGCTTAGCGGGGGGCACCCAGTACTTC.

V is TRBV5-1 and J is TRBJ1-3; D gene unclear. Between the trimmed V and J ends, which lost 4 bases and 0 bases, there was a span of 11 bases. The CDR3 consists of 15 residues. CDR1 is SGHRS, CDR2 YFSETQ, per germline. The CDR3 sequence: CASSIGDASGNTIYF. DNA for the CDR3: TGCGCCAGCAGCATAGGAGATGCCTCTGGAAACACCATATATTTT. The full variable domain, with the rest looked up from reference TRBV5-1 and TRBJ1-3, is KAGVTQTPRYLIKTRGQQVTLSCSPISGHRSVSWYQQTPGQGLQFLFEYFSETQRNKGNFPGRFSGRQFSNSRSEMNVSTLELGDSALYLCASSIGDASGNTIYFGEGSWLTVV.

In this sample, this clone turned up once. The chain couples TRBV27 to TRBJ2-1, with 12 bases identical to TRBD2. The germline gives CDR1 MNHEY, CDR2 SMNVEV (reference sequence). The CDR3 is 16 amino acids. V gave up 2 bases and J gave up 6 bases; unmatched junction bases: 5. In nucleotides, the CDR3 is TGTGCCAGCAGTTTACTAGCGGGGGGGCCATTCAATGAGCAGTTCTTC. Protein: CASSLLAGGPFNEQFF.

The sample holds a few counts of this clone. The gene calls are TRBV6-5 and TRBJ2-7, with a tentative D call TRBD2 (6 bases). Germline CDR1 MNHEY, CDR2 SVGAGI. CDR3 length equals 14 residues. The V gene lost 2 bases and the J gene lost 2 bases, with 10 bases spanning the gap. Here the CDR3 DNA reads TGTGCCAGCAGTTACCGGGGCGGGACCTACGAGCAGTACTTC. Translation gives CASSYRGGTYEQYF.

This rearrangement joins TRBV6-6 to TRBJ1-5, with no clear D. The germline gives CDR1 MNHNY, CDR2 SVGAGI (reference sequence). This CDR3 is 14 amino acids long. V was shortened by 0 bases and J by 0 bases, with 3 bases between the two germline ends. This CDR3 is CASSYSSSNQPQHF. The CDR3 nucleotides are TGTGCCAGCAGTTACTCGTCTAGCAATCAGCCCCAGCATTTT.

This clone has a handful of counts. The gene calls are TRBV7-3 and TRBJ1-2; 9 nucleotides match TRBD1. Germline-derived CDR1 and CDR2 are SGHTA and FQGTGA. V lost 4 bases to trimming and J lost 4 bases; unmatched junction nucleotides: 7. CDR3 length: 15 residues. The CDR3 region is CASSSSGQGGYGYTF. The DNA for the CDR3 is TGTGCCAGCAGCTCTTCGGGACAGGGAGGCTATGGCTACACCTTC.

V usage is TRBV7-9 and J usage is TRBJ2-7, with 7 bases identical to TRBD1. The CDR3 consists of 16 residues. In germline, CDR1 is SEHNR, CDR2 FQNEAQ (reference sequence). V was pared by 3 bases and J by 3 bases, with 11 bases of the junction left unmatched. This chain's CDR3 is CASSLYSGTAFYEQYF. The CDR3 DNA reads as TGTGCCAGCAGCTTGTATTCCGGGACAGCCTTCTACGAGCAGTACTTC.

This chain uses TRBV5-6 with TRBJ1-1; D perhaps matches TRBD1 (5 bases). The CDR3 consists of 15 residues. Germline V CDR1 and CDR2: SGHDT, YYEEEE. The V gene lost 1 base and the J gene lost 5 bases, with 15 bases spanning the gap. CDR3: CASSLTPTGRTEAFF. The CDR3 DNA reads as TGTGCCAGCAGCTTGACCCCGACGGGGCGGACTGAAGCTTTCTTT.

This chain links TRBV6-5 with TRBJ1-1; tentative D call: TRBD1 (5 bases). This CDR3 region has 14 residues. V gave up 2 bases and J gave up 5 bases, with 12 bases separating them. In germline, CDR1 is MNHEY, CDR2 SVGAGI. The CDR3 region is CASSYEGRTTEAFF. The DNA for the CDR3 is TGTGCCAGCAGTTACGAGGGGCGAACAACTGAAGCTTTCTTT.

In DNA form, the CDR3 reads TGCGCCAGCAGCTCCCGACTAGCGGGGGACGGGGAGCTGTTTTTT. Translation gives CASSSRLAGDGELFF. The V call is TRBV5-1, the J call TRBJ2-2; 12 bases agree with TRBD2. Germline values: CDR1 SGHRS, CDR2 YFSETQ. The J segment lost 7 bases and the V segment lost 3 bases, leaving 4 bases of the junction unmatched. The CDR3 is 15 residues long.

This sequence joins TRBV27 and TRBJ2-3, with D hard to call. The V end was cut by 0 bases, the J end by 4 bases, with 5 bases between. The germline V gene has CDR1 MNHEY and CDR2 SMNVEV (reference sequence). The CDR3 extends over 13 amino acids. The CDR3 DNA reads TGTGCCAGCAGTTTATCTCGCCCAGATACGCAGTATTTT. Residues: CASSLSRPDTQYF.

The chain is built from TRBV6-5 and TRBJ1-2, with TRBD1 matching 7 bases. In germline, CDR1 is MNHEY, CDR2 SVGAGI. Trimming at V came to 4 bases and at J to 7 bases, leaving 9 bases not matched to a gene. This CDR3 comprises 14 residues. CDR3 bases: TGTGCCAGCAGTTTGACAGGGAGGTTAAGTGGCTACACCTTC. It specifies CASSLTGRLSGYTF.

The V call is TRBV5-1, the J call TRBJ1-2, with 7 bases matching TRBD1. Germline V gives CDR1 SGHRS, CDR2 YFSETQ. The CDR3 totals 14 residues. The V segment lost 1 base and the J segment 3 bases; nucleotides outside the gene matches: 3. The CDR3 DNA reads as TGCGCCAGCAGCTTGACAGGGGAGGACTATGGCTACACCTTC. This codes for CASSLTGEDYGYTF.

The chain carries TRBV2 and TRBJ2-5; 9 bases align to TRBD2. This CDR3 has 17 amino acids. Germline V gene lookup returns CDR1 SNHLY and CDR2 FYNNEI. Trimming took 6 bases from V and 4 from J; bases not matched to a gene: 15. In DNA form, the CDR3 reads TGTGCCAGCAGCCCCGGGGTTCTAGCGGGGCTTTCAGAGACCCAGTACTTC. It specifies CASSPGVLAGLSETQYF. The complete variable domain, with remaining parts taken from reference TRBV2 and TRBJ2-5, reads EPEVTQTPSHQVTQMGQEVILRCVPISNHLYFYWYRQILGQKVEFLVSFYNNEISEKSEIFDDQFSVERPDGSNFTLKIRSTKLEDSAMYFCASSPGVLAGLSETQYFGPGTRLLVL.

The V call is TRBV20-1, the J call TRBJ1-2; D unclear. The CDR3 extends over 11 amino acids. Deletions cut 6 bases from V and 3 bases from J, with 8 bases between. The germline V gene has CDR1 DFQATT and CDR2 SNEGSKA (reference sequence). CDR3 residues: CSAEGDYGYTF. CDR3 DNA: TGCAGTGCGGAGGGAGACTATGGCTACACCTTC.

V gene TRBV6-5 combines with J gene TRBJ2-6, with D unclear. This CDR3 is 14 amino acids long. Trimming removed 8 bases at V and 0 bases at J, with 8 bases between. CDR1 MNHEY and CDR2 SVGAGI come from the germline V gene. CDR3 residues: CASLANSGANVLTF. The CDR3 DNA reads TGTGCCAGCCTGGCAAACTCTGGGGCCAACGTCCTGACTTTC.

This chain links TRBV10-2 with TRBJ1-2, with 9 bases that match TRBD1. The V and J ends lost 6 bases and 7 bases, in that order; junction bases with no gene match: 12. This CDR3 has 15 residues. Per germline, CDR1 WSHSY and CDR2 SAAADI. The CDR3 loop reads CASSGTKQGAGGYTF. The CDR3, as DNA: TGCGCCAGCAGCGGAACAAAACAGGGGGCGGGTGGCTACACCTTC.

The gene calls are TRBV5-1 and TRBJ2-5; D call uncertain. Germline CDR1 reads SGHRS; CDR2 reads YFSETQ. The CDR3 extends over 12 amino acids. Trimming took 6 bases from V and 5 from J, leaving 11 bases between them. CDR3 protein: CASKVTGETQYF. The CDR3 nucleotides read TGCGCCAGCAAGGTCACCGGGGAGACCCAGTACTTC.

V is TRBV6-5 and J is TRBJ1-5; D perhaps matches TRBD1 (6 bases). The CDR3 spans 15 residues. Trimming cost V 7 bases and J 0 bases, with 13 bases left between them. In germline, CDR1 is MNHEY, CDR2 SVGAGI. CDR3 DNA sequence: TGTGCCAGCACCAACGGGGGGGCTAGCAATCAGCCCCAGCATTTT. Amino acids: CASTNGGASNQPQHF.

The rearrangement uses TRBV5-1 and TRBJ1-2; D is uncertain. V was pared by 1 base and J by 0 bases, with 10 bases between. This CDR3 is 15 amino acids long. Looked up from germline, CDR1 is SGHRS and CDR2 is YFSETQ. Here the CDR3 reads CASSLIGRTNYGYTF. The CDR3, as DNA: TGCGCCAGCAGCTTGATAGGACGGACTAACTATGGCTACACCTTC.